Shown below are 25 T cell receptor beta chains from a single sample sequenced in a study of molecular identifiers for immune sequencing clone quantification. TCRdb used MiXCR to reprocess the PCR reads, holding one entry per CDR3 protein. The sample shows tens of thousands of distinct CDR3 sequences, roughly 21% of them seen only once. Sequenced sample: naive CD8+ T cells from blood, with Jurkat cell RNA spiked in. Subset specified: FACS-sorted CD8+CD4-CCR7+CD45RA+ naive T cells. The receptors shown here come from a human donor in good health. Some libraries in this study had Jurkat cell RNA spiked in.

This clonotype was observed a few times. The CDR3 spells CASSWDGSYEQYF. The CDR3 nucleotides are TGTGCCAGCAGCTGGGACGGCTCCTACGAGCAGTACTTC. This chain connects TRBV5-6 to TRBJ2-7; D assignment may be TRBD1 or TRBD2 (5 bases each). Trimming stripped 3 bases from V and 0 bases from J, with 7 bases between. Germline values: CDR1 SGHDT, CDR2 YYEEEE. This CDR3 is 13 amino acids long.

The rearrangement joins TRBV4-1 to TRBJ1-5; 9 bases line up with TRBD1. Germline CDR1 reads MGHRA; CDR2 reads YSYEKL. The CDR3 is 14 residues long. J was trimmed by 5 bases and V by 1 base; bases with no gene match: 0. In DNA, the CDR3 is TGCGCCAGCAGCCAAGGGACAGGGGATCAGCCCCAGCATTTT. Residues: CASSQGTGDQPQHF.

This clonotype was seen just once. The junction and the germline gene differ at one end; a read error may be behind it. The chain's CDR3 is CASSQTLGNEQLF. CDR3 bases: TGCGCCAGCAGCCAAACCCTAGGGAATGAGCAGCTCTTC. The chain joins TRBV4-1 to TRBJ2-1; no definite D call. This CDR3 region has 13 residues. CDR1 and CDR2 from the germline V gene are MGHRA and YSYEKL.

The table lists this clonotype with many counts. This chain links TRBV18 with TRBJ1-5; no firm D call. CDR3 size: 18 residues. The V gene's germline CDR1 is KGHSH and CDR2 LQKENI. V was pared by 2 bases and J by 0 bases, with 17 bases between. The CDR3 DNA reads TGTGCCAGCTCACCAAGAGGCTTATCAATGGGTAGCAATCAGCCCCAGCATTTT. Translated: CASSPRGLSMGSNQPQHF.

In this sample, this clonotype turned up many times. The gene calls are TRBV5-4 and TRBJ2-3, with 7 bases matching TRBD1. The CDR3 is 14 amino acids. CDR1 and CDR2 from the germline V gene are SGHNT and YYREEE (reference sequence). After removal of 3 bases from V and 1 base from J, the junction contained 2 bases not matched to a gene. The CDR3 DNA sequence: TGTGCCAGCAGCTACGGACAGGGCACAGATACGCAGTATTTT. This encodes CASSYGQGTDTQYF.

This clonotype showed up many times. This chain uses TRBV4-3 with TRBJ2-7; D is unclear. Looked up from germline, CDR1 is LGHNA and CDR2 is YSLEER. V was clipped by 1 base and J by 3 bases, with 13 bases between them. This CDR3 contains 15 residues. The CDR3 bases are TGCGCCAGCAGCCAAGGGACCGGAGCACGCTACGAGCAGTACTTC. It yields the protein CASSQGTGARYEQYF.

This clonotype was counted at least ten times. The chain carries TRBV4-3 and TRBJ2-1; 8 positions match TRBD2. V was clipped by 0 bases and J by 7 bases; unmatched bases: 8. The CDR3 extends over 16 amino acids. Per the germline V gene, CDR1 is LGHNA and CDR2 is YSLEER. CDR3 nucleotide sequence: TGCGCCAGCAGCCAAGAGGTCGGGAGGGCCTGGAATGAGCAGTTCTTC. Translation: CASSQEVGRAWNEQFF.

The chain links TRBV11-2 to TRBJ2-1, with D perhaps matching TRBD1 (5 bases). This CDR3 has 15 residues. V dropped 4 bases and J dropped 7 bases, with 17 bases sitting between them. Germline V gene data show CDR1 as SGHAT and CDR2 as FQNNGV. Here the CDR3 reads CASSSATQVWNEQFF. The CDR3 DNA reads TGTGCCAGCAGCTCGGCCACACAGGTTTGGAATGAGCAGTTCTTC.

CDR3 nucleotide sequence: TGTGCCAGCAGCTTAGATGCGGCCAGGGGGGATCAGCCCCAGCATTTT. Translated, it gives CASSLDAARGDQPQHF. This sequence joins TRBV11-2 and TRBJ1-5; TRBD1 matches at 7 bases. The CDR3 consists of 16 residues. Germline V gives CDR1 SGHAT, CDR2 FQNNGV. V shed 0 bases and J 5 bases; nucleotides not matched to a gene: 7.

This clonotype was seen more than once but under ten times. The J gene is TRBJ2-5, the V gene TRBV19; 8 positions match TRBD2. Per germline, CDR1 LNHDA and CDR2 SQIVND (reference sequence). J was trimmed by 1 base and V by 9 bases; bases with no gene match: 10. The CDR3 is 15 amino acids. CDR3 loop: CASQAGTRGQETQYF. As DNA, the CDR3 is TGTGCCAGCCAAGCGGGGACTAGGGGCCAAGAGACCCAGTACTTC.

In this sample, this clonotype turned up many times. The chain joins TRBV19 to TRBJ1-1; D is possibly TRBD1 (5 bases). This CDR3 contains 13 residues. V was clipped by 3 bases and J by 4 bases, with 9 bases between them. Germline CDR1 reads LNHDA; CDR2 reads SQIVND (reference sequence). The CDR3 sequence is CASSMGGVTEAFF. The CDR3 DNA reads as TGTGCCAGTAGTATGGGGGGGGTCACTGAAGCTTTCTTT.

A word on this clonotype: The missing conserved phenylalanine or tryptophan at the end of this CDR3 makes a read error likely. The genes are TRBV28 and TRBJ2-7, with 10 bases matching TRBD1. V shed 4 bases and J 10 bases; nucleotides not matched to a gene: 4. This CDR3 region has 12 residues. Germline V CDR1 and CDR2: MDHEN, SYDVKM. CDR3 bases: TGTGCCAGCAGTTACGGGACAGGGGACCAGTACCTC. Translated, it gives CASSYGTGDQYL.

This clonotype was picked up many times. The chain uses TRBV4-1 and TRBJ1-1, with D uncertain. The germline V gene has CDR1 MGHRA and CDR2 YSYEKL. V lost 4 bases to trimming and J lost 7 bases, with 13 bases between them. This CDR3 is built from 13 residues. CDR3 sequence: CASSPIPTYEAFF. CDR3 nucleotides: TGCGCCAGCAGCCCTATTCCGACGTATGAAGCTTTCTTT.

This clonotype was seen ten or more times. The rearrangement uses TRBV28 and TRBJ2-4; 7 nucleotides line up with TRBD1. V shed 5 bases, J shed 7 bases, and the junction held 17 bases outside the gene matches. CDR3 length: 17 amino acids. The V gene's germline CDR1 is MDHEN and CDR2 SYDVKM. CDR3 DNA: TGTGCCAGCAGTCCTCGAGGGGGCCCCTATGTTGAGAACATTCAGTACTTC. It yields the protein CASSPRGGPYVENIQYF.

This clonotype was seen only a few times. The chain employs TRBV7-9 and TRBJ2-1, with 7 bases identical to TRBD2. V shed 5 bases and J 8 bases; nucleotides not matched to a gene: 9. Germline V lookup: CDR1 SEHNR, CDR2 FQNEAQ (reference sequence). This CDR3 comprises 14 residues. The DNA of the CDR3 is TGTGCCAGCAGCCGACCGCTAGCGGCACATGAGCAGTTCTTC. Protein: CASSRPLAAHEQFF.

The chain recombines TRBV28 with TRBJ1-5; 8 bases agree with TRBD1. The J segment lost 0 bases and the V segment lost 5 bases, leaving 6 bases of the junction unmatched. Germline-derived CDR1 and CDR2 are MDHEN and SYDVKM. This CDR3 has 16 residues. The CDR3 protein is CASSEGTGGSNQPQHF. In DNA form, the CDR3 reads TGTGCCAGCAGTGAAGGGACAGGCGGTAGCAATCAGCCCCAGCATTTT.

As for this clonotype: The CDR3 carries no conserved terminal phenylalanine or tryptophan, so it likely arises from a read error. The CDR3 spells CSAVPGQGSDEQYL. As DNA, the CDR3 is TGCAGTGCTGTCCCCGGACAGGGGTCCGACGAGCAGTACCTC. The chain joins TRBV20-1 to TRBJ2-7, with TRBD1 identical over 9 bases. V was clipped by 5 bases and J by 5 bases; unmatched bases: 10. There are 14 residues in the CDR3. Germline V gene lookup returns CDR1 DFQATT and CDR2 SNEGSKA (reference sequence).

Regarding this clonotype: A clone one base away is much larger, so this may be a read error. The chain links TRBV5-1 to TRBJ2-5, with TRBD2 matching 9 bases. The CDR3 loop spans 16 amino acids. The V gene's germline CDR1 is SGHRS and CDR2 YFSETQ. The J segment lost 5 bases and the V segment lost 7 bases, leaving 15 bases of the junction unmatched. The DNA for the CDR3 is TGCGCCAGCTTCCTTGATGTGAGCGGGGGGTTCGAGACCCAGTACTTC. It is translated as CASFLDVSGGFETQYF. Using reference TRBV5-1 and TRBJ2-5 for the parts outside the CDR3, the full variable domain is KAGVTQTPRYLIKTRGQQVTLSCSPISGHRSVSWYQQTPGQGLQFLFEYFSETQRNKGNFPGRFSGRQFSNSRSEMNVSTLELGDSALYLCASFLDVSGGFETQYFGPGTRLLVL.

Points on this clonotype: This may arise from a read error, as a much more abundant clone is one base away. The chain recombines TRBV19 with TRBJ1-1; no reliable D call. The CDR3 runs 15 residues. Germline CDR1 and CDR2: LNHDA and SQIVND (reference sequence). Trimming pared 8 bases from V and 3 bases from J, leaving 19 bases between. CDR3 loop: CASGTYHGSYTEAFF. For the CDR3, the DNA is TGTGCCAGTGGTACTTACCACGGATCATACACTGAAGCTTTCTTT.

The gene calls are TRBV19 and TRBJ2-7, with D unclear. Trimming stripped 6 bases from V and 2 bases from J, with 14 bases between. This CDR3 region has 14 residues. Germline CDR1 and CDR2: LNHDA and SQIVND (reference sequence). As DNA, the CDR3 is TGTGCCAGTAGATACAACTATCATACCTACGAGCAGTACTTC. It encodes CASRYNYHTYEQYF.

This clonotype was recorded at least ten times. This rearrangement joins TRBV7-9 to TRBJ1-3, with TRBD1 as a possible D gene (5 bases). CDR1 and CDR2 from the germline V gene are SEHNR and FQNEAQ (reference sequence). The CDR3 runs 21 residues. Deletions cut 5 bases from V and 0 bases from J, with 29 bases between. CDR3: CASSRSSGHGPVPSSGNTIYF. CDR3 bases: TGTGCCAGCAGCCGAAGTTCCGGACACGGCCCGGTTCCTTCCTCTGGAAACACCATATATTTT.

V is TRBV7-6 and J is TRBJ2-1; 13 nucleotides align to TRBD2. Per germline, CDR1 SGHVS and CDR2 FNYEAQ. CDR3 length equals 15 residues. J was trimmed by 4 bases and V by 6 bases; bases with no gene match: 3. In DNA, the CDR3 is TGTGCCAGCAGACAACTAGCGGGGGGGTACAATGAGCAGTTCTTC. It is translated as CASRQLAGGYNEQFF.

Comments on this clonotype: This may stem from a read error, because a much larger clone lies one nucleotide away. DNA for the CDR3: TGCGCCAGCAGCCAAGAAGTTCAGGGGCCAGACTATGGCTACACCTTC. Translating gives CASSQEVQGPDYGYTF. This chain links TRBV4-1 with TRBJ1-2; the D gene is possibly TRBD1 (6 bases). The V end lost 0 bases, the J end lost 3 bases, and 14 bases lay between the germline ends. The germline V gene has CDR1 MGHRA and CDR2 YSYEKL. The CDR3 runs 16 residues.

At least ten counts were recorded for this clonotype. CDR3 in DNA: TGTGCCAGCAGTTACTCGAGGGGACTTGGGGCCGAGCAGTACTTC. Residues: CASSYSRGLGAEQYF. This sequence joins TRBV6-5 and TRBJ2-7; a weak D match, TRBD2 (6 bases). There are 15 residues in the CDR3. Trimming pared 0 bases from V and 6 bases from J, leaving 15 bases between. The germline CDR1 and CDR2 sequences are MNHEY and SVGAGI.

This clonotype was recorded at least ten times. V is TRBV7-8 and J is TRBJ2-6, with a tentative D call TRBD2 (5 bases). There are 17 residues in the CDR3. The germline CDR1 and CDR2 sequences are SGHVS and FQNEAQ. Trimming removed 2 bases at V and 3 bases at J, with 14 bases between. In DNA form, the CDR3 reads TGTGCCAGCAGCTTACCCCTGACGGGGAGTGGGGCCAACGTCCTGACTTTC. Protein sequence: CASSLPLTGSGANVLTF. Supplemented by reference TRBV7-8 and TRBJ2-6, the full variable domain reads GAGVSQSPRYKVAKRGQDVALRCDPISGHVSLFWYQQALGQGPEFLTYFQNEAQLDKSGLPSDRFFAERPEGSVSTLKIQRTQQEDSAVYLCASSLPLTGSGANVLTFGAGSRLTVL.